The entry below gives a single T cell receptor (beta chain) sequence along with its context. Its matching antigen is unknown. These data belong to a study of T cell responses to AZD1222 COVID-19 vaccine. Generated by immunoSEQ multiplex PCR, the TCRdb table keeps only in-frame clones and is missing some. The table shows under 150,000 clones, with 80% to 95% occurring only once. General study results and limits: Repertoire sampling was restricted to post-peak T cell response timepoints.

The source was peripheral blood, collected 28 days after the second AZD1222 dose. The sequence was collected from an adult who received the AZD1222 COVID-19 vaccine.

The CDR3 loop is CAISIGGRRYEQYF. DNA of the CDR3: TGTGCCATCTCCATAGGTGGGAGGAGGTACGAGCAGTACTTC. The rearrangement uses TRBV28 and TRBJ2-7, with D possibly TRBD2 on 6 matching bases. CDR3 size: 14 residues. V was trimmed by 10 bases and J by 4 bases, leaving 20 bases between them. Germline CDR1 reads MDHEN; CDR2 reads SYDVKM.